This entry lists 30 T cell receptor beta chains sequenced from one sample in a study of T cells after yellow fever vaccination. TCRdb reprocessed the 5' RACE reads with MiXCR, giving one entry per CDR3 protein. The table lists 550,000 to 750,000 distinct CDR3 sequences, approximately 13% of them singletons, with 11% to 15% in the top ten. The material was PBMCs, obtained on the day of the yellow fever booster vaccination. The source is a man between 25 and 39 years old who received the YFV17D yellow fever vaccine.

This clonotype was seen more than once but under ten times. The chain carries TRBV7-9 and TRBJ2-2, with 8 bases aligning to TRBD2. The CDR3 sequence is 14 residues long. Losses at the gene ends were 7 bases for V and 5 bases for J; bases not matched to a gene: 6. Germline assignment: CDR1 SEHNR and CDR2 FQNEAQ (reference sequence). CDR3 DNA: TGTGCCAGCACCGACGCGGGGGGAACCGGGGAGCTGTTTTTT. This translates into CASTDAGGTGELFF.

J is TRBJ2-1 and V is TRBV5-1; D is possibly TRBD2 (6 bases). CDR3 length equals 12 residues. V lost 5 bases and J lost 10, with 13 bases in between. Germline V gene sequence: CDR1 SGHRS, CDR2 YFSETQ. The CDR3 protein is CASSEGRYEQFF. CDR3 in DNA: TGCGCCAGCAGTGAAGGGAGGTACGAGCAGTTCTTC.

This clonotype was detected ten times or more. This chain uses TRBV7-2 with TRBJ2-7; 10 bases fit TRBD1. V dropped 1 base and J dropped 6; count of bases not matched to a gene: 9. Germline values: CDR1 SGHTA, CDR2 FQGNSA. There are 16 residues in the CDR3. This CDR3 is CASSLGPGQGIGEQYF. CDR3 nucleotide sequence: TGTGCCAGCAGCTTAGGCCCGGGACAGGGGATAGGCGAGCAGTACTTC.

The chain combines TRBV6-5 with TRBJ2-7, with 13 bases identical to TRBD2. The CDR3 sequence is 16 residues long. V was pared by 4 bases and J by 2 bases, with 5 bases of the junction left unmatched. Per germline, CDR1 MNHEY and CDR2 SVGAGI. The CDR3 sequence is CASSSHGTSGTYEQYF. DNA for the CDR3: TGTGCCAGCAGTTCACACGGGACTAGCGGGACCTACGAGCAGTACTTC.

The rearrangement joins TRBV5-4 to TRBJ2-3; TRBD2 matches at 9 bases. Germline trimming cut 0 bases from V and 7 bases from J; bases unmatched to any gene: 9. Looked up from germline, CDR1 is SGHNT and CDR2 is YYREEE (reference sequence). The CDR3 loop spans 16 amino acids. The CDR3: CASSLGALAGTNTQYF. CDR3 nucleotides: TGTGCCAGCAGCTTGGGGGCCCTAGCGGGGACAAATACGCAGTATTTT.

The chain joins TRBV20-1 to TRBJ1-4, with TRBD1 matching 7 bases. The CDR3 covers 17 residues. V dropped 3 bases and J dropped 8; count of bases not matched to a gene: 18. CDR1 is DFQATT and CDR2 is SNEGSKA in the germline V gene (reference sequence). CDR3 sequence (DNA): TGCAGTGCTAGGCCCCCAACAAACAGGGGTGCTTGGGAAAAACTGTTTTTT. It specifies CSARPPTNRGAWEKLFF.

The chain carries TRBV14 and TRBJ2-2, with D possibly called TRBD1 or TRBD2 (5 bases each). Germline lookup yields CDR1 SGHDN and CDR2 FVKESK. V gave up 4 bases and J gave up 6 bases, with 15 bases separating them. The CDR3 spans 15 residues. CDR3 nucleotide sequence: TGTGCCAGCAGCCGGACTGCAGGGTTGGCCGGGGAGCTGTTTTTT. Translating gives CASSRTAGLAGELFF.

This clonotype was detected a few times. V usage is TRBV6-2 or TRBV6-3 and J usage is TRBJ2-2, with D tentatively TRBD1 (6 bases). The CDR3 consists of 17 residues. Trimming took off 4 bases at V and 6 bases at J, with 21 bases between the two ends. Looked up from germline, CDR1 is MNHEY and CDR2 is SVGEGT. CDR3 sequence: CASSSILRGRYAGELFF. The CDR3 nucleotides are TGTGCCAGCAGTTCCATCCTCAGGGGAAGGTACGCCGGGGAGCTGTTTTTT.

This clonotype was seen a single time. The chain uses TRBV9 and TRBJ2-5; 10 positions agree with TRBD2. V was clipped by 0 bases and J by 5 bases; unmatched bases: 7. Germline CDR1 reads SGDLS; CDR2 reads YYNGEE. The CDR3 sequence is 16 residues long. CDR3 loop: CASSVGASGSRETQYF. The CDR3 coding sequence is TGTGCCAGCAGCGTAGGAGCTAGCGGGAGTCGGGAGACCCAGTACTTC.

This clonotype showed up just a few times. The chain uses TRBV25-1 and TRBJ2-1; 7 nucleotides agree with TRBD2. There are 16 residues in the CDR3. The ends lost 3 bases at V and 4 bases at J; junction bases unmatched: 9. CDR1 and CDR2 (germline): MGHDK, SYGVNS. The CDR3 coding sequence is TGTGCCAGCAGTGACCCCGCGGGGGTCCGATACAATGAGCAGTTCTTC. It yields the protein CASSDPAGVRYNEQFF. Full variable domain (rest looked up from reference TRBV25-1 and TRBJ2-1): EADIYQTPRYLVIGTGKKITLECSQTMGHDKMYWYQQDPGMELHLIHYSYGVNSTEKGDLSSESTVSRIRTEHFPLTLESARPSHTSQYLCASSDPAGVRYNEQFFGPGTRLTVL.

This clonotype has more than one count but fewer than ten. The chain joins TRBV3-1 to TRBJ1-3, with 8 bases aligning to TRBD1. This CDR3 has 16 amino acids. V lost 4 bases and J lost 8; bases outside the gene matches: 13. Germline V gene data show CDR1 as LGHDT and CDR2 as YNNKEL (reference sequence). The CDR3 reads CASSPSSGQGAYTIYF. The CDR3 nucleotides are TGTGCCAGCAGCCCGTCCTCCGGGCAGGGGGCATACACCATATATTTT.

The sample holds many counts of this clonotype. This sequence joins TRBV6-2 or TRBV6-3 and TRBJ2-1; possibly TRBD2 for D (6 bases). CDR3 length equals 11 residues. Germline V lookup: CDR1 MNHEY, CDR2 SVGEGT. V shed 6 bases and J shed 9 bases, with 9 bases lying between them. The chain's CDR3 is CASSYGGEQFF. Written as DNA, the CDR3 is TGTGCCAGCAGCTACGGGGGTGAGCAGTTCTTC.

V and J are TRBV29-1 and TRBJ1-2; D is possibly TRBD1 (5 bases). Trimming stripped 6 bases from V and 0 bases from J, with 20 bases between. The germline gives CDR1 SQVTM, CDR2 ANQGSEA. This CDR3 region has 16 residues. The CDR3 coding sequence is TGCAGCGTGGGCAGGGACTCTGAGCCTCCTAACTATGGCTACACCTTC. Encoded protein: CSVGRDSEPPNYGYTF. The full variable domain, in which reference TRBV29-1 and TRBJ1-2 provide the parts outside the CDR3, is SAVISQKPSRDICQRGTSLTIQCQVDSQVTMMFWYRQQPGQSLTLIATANQGSEATYESGFVIDKFPISRPNLTFSTLTVSNMSPEDSSIYLCSVGRDSEPPNYGYTFGSGTRLTVV.

This clonotype was detected a few times. The chain has TRBV27 and TRBJ2-1, with D unresolved. CDR1 and CDR2 (germline): MNHEY, SMNVEV (reference sequence). The V gene lost 8 bases and the J gene lost 5 bases, with 10 bases spanning the gap. The CDR3 covers 12 residues. The CDR3, as DNA: TGTGCCAGCCAGACTGTAGACAATGAGCAGTTCTTC. Translating gives CASQTVDNEQFF.

This chain links TRBV5-1 with TRBJ2-2; D unclear. Trimming cost V 1 base and J 1 base, with 11 bases left between them. CDR1 is SGHRS, CDR2 YFSETQ, per germline. This CDR3 contains 16 residues. The CDR3 is CASSLRLARNTGELFF. The CDR3, as DNA: TGCGCCAGCAGCTTGCGGCTGGCGAGGAACACCGGGGAGCTGTTTTTT.

The CDR3 sequence is CASSGLAGVSETQYF. The DNA for the CDR3 is TGTGCCAGCAGCGGACTGGCGGGAGTGTCGGAGACCCAGTACTTC. J is TRBJ2-5 and V is TRBV7-6; 7 bases fit TRBD2. Germline CDR1 reads SGHVS; CDR2 reads FNYEAQ. The CDR3 has 15 residues. J was trimmed by 5 bases and V by 5 bases; bases with no gene match: 11. Together with reference TRBV7-6 and TRBJ2-5, the CDR3 gives the full variable domain: GAGVSQSPRYKVTKRGQDVALRCDPISGHVSLYWYRQALGQGPEFLTYFNYEAQQDKSGLPNDRFSAERPEGSISTLTIQRTEQRDSAMYRCASSGLAGVSETQYFGPGTRLLVL.

The table lists this clonotype with a few counts. As DNA, the CDR3 is TGCAGCGTTGAAGGACAGGGGGCTTGGGGGACCCAGTACTTC. This codes for CSVEGQGAWGTQYF. This chain links TRBV29-1 with TRBJ2-5; TRBD1 matches 10 bases. Trimming cost V 1 base and J 7 bases; bases outside gene matches: 6. The CDR3 length is 14 residues. Germline V gene sequence: CDR1 SQVTM, CDR2 ANQGSEA. Full variable domain (missing parts from reference TRBV29-1 and TRBJ2-5): SAVISQKPSRDICQRGTSLTIQCQVDSQVTMMFWYRQQPGQSLTLIATANQGSEATYESGFVIDKFPISRPNLTFSTLTVSNMSPEDSSIYLCSVEGQGAWGTQYFGPGTRLLVL.

This chain uses TRBV29-1 with TRBJ2-7; no reliable D call. This CDR3 region has 11 residues. Germline V gene lookup returns CDR1 SQVTM and CDR2 ANQGSEA. V was cut by 2 bases and J by 4 bases, with 6 bases left in between. Here the CDR3 DNA reads TGCAGCGTTGAAATATTTTACGAGCAGTACTTC. Protein sequence: CSVEIFYEQYF.

The V and J genes are TRBV12-3 or TRBV12-4 and TRBJ1-4; a weak D match, TRBD1 (5 bases). V was clipped by 5 bases and J by 0 bases, with 7 bases between them. The CDR3 totals 14 residues. CDR3 nucleotides: TGTGCCAGCAGTGGGGCAGCAACTAATGAAAAACTGTTTTTT. Its protein is CASSGAATNEKLFF.

This clonotype was detected only a few times. The chain links TRBV20-1 to TRBJ2-7, with D uncertain. V was clipped by 6 bases and J by 0 bases, with 15 bases between them. The CDR3 has 14 amino acids. In germline, CDR1 is DFQATT, CDR2 SNEGSKA (reference sequence). CDR3 region: CSALSDPLSYEQYF. The CDR3 coding sequence is TGCAGTGCCTTATCGGACCCCCTCTCCTACGAGCAGTACTTC.

V and J are TRBV4-2 and TRBJ2-7, with 11 bases aligning to TRBD2. J was trimmed by 0 bases and V by 3 bases; bases with no gene match: 7. The CDR3 runs to 17 residues. The germline V gene encodes CDR1 LGHNA and CDR2 YNFKEQ. The DNA for the CDR3 is TGTGCCAGCAGCCAGCCAAGGGGACTAGCGGACTCCTACGAGCAGTACTTC. The encoded protein is CASSQPRGLADSYEQYF.

This clonotype has at least ten counts. The rearrangement joins TRBV28 to TRBJ2-3, with D possibly called TRBD1 or TRBD2 (6 bases each). Germline CDR1 MDHEN, CDR2 SYDVKM. The V and J ends lost 5 bases and 2 bases respectively, with 14 bases between them. CDR3 size: 15 residues. CDR3 residues: CASSPHTGATDTQYF. CDR3 bases: TGTGCCAGCAGTCCCCACACGGGGGCCACAGATACGCAGTATTTT.

The chain couples TRBV29-1 to TRBJ2-7, with TRBD2 matching 7 bases. With 8 bases clipped from V and 2 bases from J, the junction kept 6 bases outside the gene matches. CDR3 size: 12 residues. Germline CDR1 SQVTM, CDR2 ANQGSEA. The CDR3 reads CSFKRGTYEQYF. The CDR3 DNA follows: TGCAGCTTTAAGCGGGGAACCTACGAGCAGTACTTC.

This clonotype was detected only a few times. The genes are TRBV12-3 or TRBV12-4 and TRBJ1-1, with D tentatively TRBD1 (6 bases). V lost 3 bases and J 4 bases, leaving 12 bases between the germline ends. This CDR3 spans 14 amino acids. The CDR3: CASSFRGASTEAFF. The CDR3 bases are TGTGCCAGCAGTTTCAGGGGCGCGAGCACTGAAGCTTTCTTT.

This clonotype turned up a few times. The rearrangement links TRBV12-3 or TRBV12-4 to TRBJ2-1, with 10 bases matching TRBD2. The CDR3 is 16 residues long. After removal of 5 bases from V and 6 bases from J, the junction contained 10 bases not matched to a gene. CDR3 residues: CASSPTTLAGVNEQFF. CDR3 sequence (DNA): TGTGCCAGCAGTCCCACGACTCTAGCGGGAGTCAATGAGCAGTTCTTC.

This clonotype was observed a few times. The CDR3 loop reads CASSPGTSGRVDTQYF. In nucleotides, the CDR3 is TGTGCCAGCAGTCCCGGGACTAGCGGCCGGGTAGATACGCAGTATTTT. The genes are TRBV12-3 or TRBV12-4 and TRBJ2-3; TRBD2 matches 11 bases. Trimming cost V 5 bases and J 5 bases; bases outside gene matches: 9. CDR3 length: 16 residues.

This clonotype has a handful of counts. Here the CDR3 DNA reads TGTGCCATCACGGGGACAGATAATTCACCCCTCCACTTT. Encoded protein: CAITGTDNSPLHF. The chain links TRBV10-3 to TRBJ1-6, with TRBD1 matching over 7 bases. After removal of 7 bases from V and 5 bases from J, the junction contained 2 bases not matched to a gene. This CDR3 has 13 amino acids. Germline CDR1 ENHRY, CDR2 SYGVKD.

The chain combines TRBV4-3 with TRBJ2-2; 12 nucleotides line up with TRBD2. Germline V gene lookup returns CDR1 LGHNA and CDR2 YSLEER. The CDR3 extends over 17 amino acids. V was pared by 1 base and J by 3 bases, with 3 bases of the junction left unmatched. CDR3 in DNA: TGCGCCAGCAGCCAAGGTCTAGCGGGAGGGTACACCGGGGAGCTGTTTTTT. It translates to CASSQGLAGGYTGELFF.

At least ten counts were recorded for this clonotype. The V and J genes are TRBV20-1 and TRBJ2-3; either TRBD1 or TRBD2 may supply D (5 bases each). Germline V CDR1 and CDR2: DFQATT, SNEGSKA (reference sequence). The CDR3 totals 15 residues. The V end lost 3 bases, the J end lost 4 bases, and 17 bases lay between the germline ends. For the CDR3, the DNA is TGCAGTGCTAGTACCGCGGGTCAGGGTCCAGATACGCAGTATTTT. Translated, it gives CSASTAGQGPDTQYF.

This clonotype was seen a handful of times. This chain uses TRBV7-2 with TRBJ1-3; D ambiguous. The V and J ends lost 11 bases and 0 bases respectively, with 11 bases between them. Germline V gene lookup returns CDR1 SGHTA and CDR2 FQGNSA. This CDR3 comprises 13 residues. The CDR3: CAWAVDSGNTIYF. The CDR3, as DNA: TGTGCCTGGGCCGTTGACTCTGGAAACACCATATATTTT. Variable domain in full (rest from reference TRBV7-2 and TRBJ1-3): GAGVSQSPSNKVTEKGKDVELRCDPISGHTALYWYRQSLGQGLEFLIYFQGNSAPDKSGLPSDRFSAERTGGSVSTLTIQRTQQEDSAVYLCAWAVDSGNTIYFGEGSWLTVV.